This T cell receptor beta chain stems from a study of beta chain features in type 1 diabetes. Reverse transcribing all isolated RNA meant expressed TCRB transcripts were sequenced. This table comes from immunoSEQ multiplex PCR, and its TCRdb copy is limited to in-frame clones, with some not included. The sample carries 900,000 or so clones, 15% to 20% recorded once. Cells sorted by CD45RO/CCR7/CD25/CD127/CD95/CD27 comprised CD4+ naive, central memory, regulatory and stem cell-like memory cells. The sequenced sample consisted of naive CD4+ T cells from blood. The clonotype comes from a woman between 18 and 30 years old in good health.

The CDR3 loop reads CASSLNPGQGAYEQYF. In DNA, the CDR3 is TGTGCCAGCAGCTTAAATCCGGGACAGGGGGCGTACGAGCAGTACTTC. The chain recombines TRBV13 with TRBJ2-7, with 12 nucleotides matching TRBD1. CDR3 length: 16 residues. With V trimmed by 2 bases and J by 4 bases, 6 bases remained unmatched. From germline, CDR1 is PRHDT and CDR2 FYEKMQ (reference sequence).